The clone carrying this TCR beta chain was seen just once. In the authors' methods: Because ImmunoSEQ provided only junction sequences with no quality scores, the filtering differed. TCRdb's copy holds only in-frame clones and misses some; the assay was immunoSEQ multiplex PCR. V, J and clone size are taken as reported in that table, and D and trimming were inferred from the DNA itself. The table includes 2.5 million or so clones, around nine tenths detected once. This sample was included in a study of shared clonotypes between healthy human individuals. With 1 base clipped from V and 12 bases from J, the junction kept 18 bases outside the gene matches. This CDR3 contains 19 residues. Germline CDR1 is MNHNS and CDR2 is SASEGT.

The receptor comes from a young man in good health. The source material was naive CD4+ T cells sorted from blood. Described subset: CD45RA+ positively selected. The chain has TRBV6-1 and TRBJ2-1, with 13 nucleotides matching TRBD2. The CDR3: CASSEEPRGKTSGRRWQFF. The CDR3 DNA reads TGTGCCAGCAGTGAAGAACCCAGGGGGAAGACTAGCGGGAGGAGGTGGCAGTTCTTC.